These 14 T cell receptor beta chains came from one sample sequenced in a study of OX40 agonist ivuxolimab in advanced cancers. Some clones are missing from TCRdb's copy, which holds only in-frame ones; the method was immunoSEQ multiplex PCR. The data contain about 46,000 clones, 75% to 95% of them singletons. The specimen was CD4+ or CD8+ T cells sorted from blood, collected in a trial of the OX40 agonist ivuxolimab. The receptors were sampled from an adult with an advanced solid tumor such as melanoma, head and neck, liver or kidney cancer.

The gene calls are TRBV7-9 and TRBJ2-2, with D possibly TRBD1 on 5 matching bases. There are 17 residues in the CDR3. Germline-derived CDR1 and CDR2 are SEHNR and FQNEAQ (reference sequence). Trimming removed 5 bases at V and 0 bases at J, with 16 bases between. CDR3 loop: CASSQPMDTPNTGELFF. The CDR3, as DNA: TGTGCCAGCAGCCAACCGATGGACACTCCGAACACCGGGGAGCTGTTTTTT. The variable domain in full, completed from reference TRBV7-9 and TRBJ2-2, reads DTGVSQNPRHKITKRGQNVTFRCDPISEHNRLYWYRQTLGQGPEFLTYFQNEAQLEKSRLLSDRFSAERPKGSFSTLEIQRTEQGDSAMYLCASSQPMDTPNTGELFFGEGSRLTVL.

This clone came up once. The chain recombines TRBV6-5 with TRBJ1-1, with unresolved D. Germline V gene data show CDR1 as MNHEY and CDR2 as SVGAGI. V dropped 6 bases and J dropped 7 bases, with 15 bases sitting between them. The CDR3 has 13 amino acids. The CDR3 loop reads CASSQETWSEAFF. The CDR3 bases are TGTGCCAGCAGCCAAGAGACCTGGAGTGAAGCTTTCTTT.

The rearrangement links TRBV18 to TRBJ2-1; 9 bases are a match to TRBD1. Germline CDR1 and CDR2: KGHSH and LQKENI. This CDR3 has 14 residues. Trimming removed 6 bases from V and 3 bases from J; junction bases left unmatched: 3. The DNA of the CDR3 is TGTGCCAGCTCTCAGGACAGGGGCTACAATGAGCAGTTCTTC. Amino acids: CASSQDRGYNEQFF.

The chain has TRBV9 and TRBJ2-1, with a possible D match to TRBD2 (6 bases). The CDR3 sequence is 13 residues long. Germline V lookup: CDR1 SGDLS, CDR2 YYNGEE. The V and J ends lost 3 bases and 12 bases respectively, with 16 bases between them. The CDR3 nucleotides are TGTGCCAGCAGCGGCCGGGAGACCTTGTCGCAGTTCTTC. Translation gives CASSGRETLSQFF.

The chain uses TRBV9 and TRBJ2-1; possibly TRBD1 for D (6 bases). Looked up from germline, CDR1 is SGDLS and CDR2 is YYNGEE. V lost 4 bases and J lost 3, with 17 bases in between. CDR3 length equals 16 residues. The CDR3 is CASSTPGVFHYNEQFF. The CDR3 DNA follows: TGTGCCAGCAGCACACCAGGGGTATTCCACTACAATGAGCAGTTCTTC.

This clone was counted a single time. This chain uses TRBV5-4 with TRBJ1-1; a weak D match, TRBD1 (5 bases). Germline values: CDR1 SGHNT, CDR2 YYREEE (reference sequence). The length of the CDR3 is 12 residues. The V end lost 4 bases, the J end lost 10 bases, and 14 bases lay between the germline ends. The CDR3 sequence: CASSLKGMRAFF. In nucleotides, the CDR3 is TGTGCCAGCAGCCTTAAGGGGATGAGAGCTTTCTTT.

The chain has TRBV7-2 and TRBJ2-7; D call uncertain. Deletions cut 5 bases from V and 2 bases from J, with 10 bases between. The CDR3 length is 13 residues. The germline V gene has CDR1 SGHTA and CDR2 FQGNSA. The CDR3: CASSDGSTYEQYF. The CDR3 DNA reads as TGTGCCAGCAGCGACGGGTCCACCTACGAGCAGTACTTC.

The V and J genes are TRBV19 and TRBJ2-7; TRBD1 matches at 7 bases. The CDR3 consists of 15 residues. CDR1 and CDR2 (germline): LNHDA, SQIVND (reference sequence). V was pared by 0 bases and J by 2 bases, with 4 bases of the junction left unmatched. The CDR3 sequence is CASSIDRDSTYEQYF. The CDR3 bases are TGTGCCAGTAGTATAGACCGGGACAGCACCTACGAGCAGTACTTC.

This chain joins TRBV4-1 and TRBJ2-3; TRBD2 matches at 8 bases. Germline-derived CDR1 and CDR2 are MGHRA and YSYEKL. J gave up 1 base and V 4 bases, and 4 bases lay outside the gene matches. The CDR3 runs 15 residues. The CDR3 reads CASSRAAGGTDTQYF. The CDR3 bases are TGCGCCAGCAGCCGAGCAGCGGGGGGCACAGATACGCAGTATTTT.

This chain uses TRBV10-2 with TRBJ2-5; D is unresolved. V lost 0 bases, J lost 2 bases, and 4 bases lay in between. Per germline, CDR1 WSHSY and CDR2 SAAADI. The CDR3 has 13 residues. This CDR3 reads CASSESRQETQYF. The CDR3 nucleotides read TGCGCCAGCAGTGAGTCCAGGCAAGAGACCCAGTACTTC.

The V gene is TRBV15, the J gene TRBJ1-2; D unresolved. Germline V gene sequence: CDR1 LNHNV, CDR2 YYDKDF (reference sequence). The CDR3 spans 15 residues. The V and J ends lost 1 base and 6 bases respectively, with 15 bases between them. For the CDR3, the DNA is TGTGCCACCAGCAGAGCAAACATGGGAACCCATGGCTACACCTTC. It encodes CATSRANMGTHGYTF.

This rearrangement joins TRBV28 to TRBJ1-1; D not certain. The CDR3 covers 14 residues. The V end was cut by 4 bases, the J end by 4 bases, with 13 bases between. Germline CDR1 reads MDHEN; CDR2 reads SYDVKM. The CDR3 DNA reads as TGTGCCAGCAGTTACACGGGTCTGGGCACTGAAGCTTTCTTT. Protein sequence: CASSYTGLGTEAFF.

The gene calls are TRBV6-1 and TRBJ2-3, with 8 positions matching TRBD2. Germline lookup yields CDR1 MNHNS and CDR2 SASEGT. The CDR3 consists of 15 residues. With 2 bases clipped from V and 4 bases from J, the junction kept 5 bases outside the gene matches. The CDR3 sequence: CASSERLAGSDTQYF. The CDR3 DNA follows: TGTGCCAGCAGTGAAAGGTTAGCGGGGTCAGATACGCAGTATTTT.

CDR3 in DNA: TGCGCCAGCAGCCAAGCCCCCCTAGCGGGCTACGAGCAGTACTTC. This gives the protein CASSQAPLAGYEQYF. The chain recombines TRBV4-1 with TRBJ2-7; 8 positions agree with TRBD2. This CDR3 region has 15 residues. J lost 3 bases, V lost 1 base, and 5 bases had no gene match. CDR1 MGHRA and CDR2 YSYEKL come from the germline V gene.